This T cell receptor beta chain came from a study of T-cell reconstitution after alpha-beta-depleted transplantation in children. Study results and caveats: T-cell numbers and diversity, one year after transplant, stemmed largely from T cells that were newly produced. Reports say that about two months after transplant, the alpha-beta T cells came out of several hundred graft clones that had expanded. Elevated TCRbeta diversity at day 60 was traced, in some patients, to surviving recipient T cells and thymic progenitors.

This clonotype was observed many times. The antigen remains unidentified. Unique molecular identifiers were built into the TCRbeta library. TCRdb re-called the PCR reads through MiXCR, storing one row per CDR3 protein. Of 250,000 to 300,000 distinct CDR3 sequences listed, around 7.3% were seen once; the top ten hold approximately 8.6%. The source was peripheral blood, collected 360 days after TCRalphabeta/CD19-depleted stem cell transplant. This clonotype was sampled from a female patient aged 2-9 years who had a stem cell transplant for Fanconi anemia, so the T cells may come from the graft donor.

The DNA for the CDR3 is TGTGCCAGCAGCTTAGGGAGCTACGAGCAGTACGTC. Translated: CASSLGSYEQYV. This rearrangement joins TRBV7-9 to TRBJ2-7; D remains ambiguous. V was shortened by 1 base and J by 3 bases, with 4 bases between the two germline ends. Per germline, CDR1 SEHNR and CDR2 FQNEAQ (reference sequence). This CDR3 contains 12 residues.